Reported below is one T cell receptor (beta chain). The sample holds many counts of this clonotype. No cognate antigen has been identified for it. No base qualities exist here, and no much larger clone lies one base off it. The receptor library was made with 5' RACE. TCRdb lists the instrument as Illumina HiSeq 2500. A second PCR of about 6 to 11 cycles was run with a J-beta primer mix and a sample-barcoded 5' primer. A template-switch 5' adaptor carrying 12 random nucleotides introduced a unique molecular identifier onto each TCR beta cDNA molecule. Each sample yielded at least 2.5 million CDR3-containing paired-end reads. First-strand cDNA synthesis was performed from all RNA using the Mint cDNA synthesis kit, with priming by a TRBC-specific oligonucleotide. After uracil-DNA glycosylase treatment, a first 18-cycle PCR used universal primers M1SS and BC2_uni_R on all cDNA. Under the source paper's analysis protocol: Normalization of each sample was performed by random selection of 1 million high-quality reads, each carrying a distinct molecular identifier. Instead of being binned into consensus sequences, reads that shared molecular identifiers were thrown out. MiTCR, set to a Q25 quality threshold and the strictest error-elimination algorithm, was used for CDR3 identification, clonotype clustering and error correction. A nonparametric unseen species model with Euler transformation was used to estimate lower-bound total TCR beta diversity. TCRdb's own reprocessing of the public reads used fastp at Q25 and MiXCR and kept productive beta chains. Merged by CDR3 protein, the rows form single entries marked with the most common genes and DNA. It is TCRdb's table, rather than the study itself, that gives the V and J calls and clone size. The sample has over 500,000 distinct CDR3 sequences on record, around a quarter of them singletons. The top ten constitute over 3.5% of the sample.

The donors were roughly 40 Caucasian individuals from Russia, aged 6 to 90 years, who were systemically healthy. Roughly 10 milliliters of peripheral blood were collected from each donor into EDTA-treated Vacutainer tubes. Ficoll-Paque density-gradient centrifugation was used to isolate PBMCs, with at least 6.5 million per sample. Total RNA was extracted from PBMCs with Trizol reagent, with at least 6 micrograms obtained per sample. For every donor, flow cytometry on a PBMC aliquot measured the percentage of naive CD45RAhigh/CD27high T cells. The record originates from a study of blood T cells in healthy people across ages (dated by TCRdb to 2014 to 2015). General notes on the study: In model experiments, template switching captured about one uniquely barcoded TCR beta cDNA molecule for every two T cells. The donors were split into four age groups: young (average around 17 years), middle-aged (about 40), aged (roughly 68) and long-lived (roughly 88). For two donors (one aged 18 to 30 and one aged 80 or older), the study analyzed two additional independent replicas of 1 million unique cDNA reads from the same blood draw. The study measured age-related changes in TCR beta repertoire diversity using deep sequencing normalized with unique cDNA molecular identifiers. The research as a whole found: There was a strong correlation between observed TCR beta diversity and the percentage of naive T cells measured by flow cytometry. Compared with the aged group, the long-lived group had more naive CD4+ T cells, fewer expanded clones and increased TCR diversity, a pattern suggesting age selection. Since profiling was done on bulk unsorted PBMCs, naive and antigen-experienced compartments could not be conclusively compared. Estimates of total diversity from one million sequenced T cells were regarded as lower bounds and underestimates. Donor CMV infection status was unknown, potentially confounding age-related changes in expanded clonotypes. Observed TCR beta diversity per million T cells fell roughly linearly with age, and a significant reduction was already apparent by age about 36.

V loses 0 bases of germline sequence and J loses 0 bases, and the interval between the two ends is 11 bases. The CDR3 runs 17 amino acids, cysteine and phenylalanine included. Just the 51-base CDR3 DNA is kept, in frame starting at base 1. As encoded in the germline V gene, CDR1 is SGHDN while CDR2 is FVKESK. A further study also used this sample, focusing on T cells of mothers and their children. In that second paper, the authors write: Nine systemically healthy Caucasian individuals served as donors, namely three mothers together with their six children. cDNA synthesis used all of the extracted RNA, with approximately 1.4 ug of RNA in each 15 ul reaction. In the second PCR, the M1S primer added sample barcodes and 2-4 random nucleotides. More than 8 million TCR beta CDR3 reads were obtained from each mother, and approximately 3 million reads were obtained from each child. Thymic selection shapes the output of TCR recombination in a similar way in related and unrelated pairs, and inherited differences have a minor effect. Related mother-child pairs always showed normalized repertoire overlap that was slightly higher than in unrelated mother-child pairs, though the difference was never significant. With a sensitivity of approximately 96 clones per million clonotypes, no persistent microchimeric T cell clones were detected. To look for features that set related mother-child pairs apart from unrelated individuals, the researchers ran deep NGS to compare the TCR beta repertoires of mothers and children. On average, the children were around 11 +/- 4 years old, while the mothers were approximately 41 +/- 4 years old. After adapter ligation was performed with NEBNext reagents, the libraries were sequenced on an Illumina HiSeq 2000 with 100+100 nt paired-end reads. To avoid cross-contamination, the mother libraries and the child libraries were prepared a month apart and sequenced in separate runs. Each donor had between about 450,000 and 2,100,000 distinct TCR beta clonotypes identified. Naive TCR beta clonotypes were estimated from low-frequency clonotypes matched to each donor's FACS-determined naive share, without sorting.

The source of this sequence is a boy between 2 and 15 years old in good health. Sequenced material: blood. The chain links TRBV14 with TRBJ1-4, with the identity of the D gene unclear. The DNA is TGTGCCAGCAGCCAAGAGGGAAGGTGGACAACTAATGAAAAACTGTTTTTT. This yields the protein CASSQEGRWTTNEKLFF.